The clone carrying this T cell receptor beta chain was seen a handful of times. Its antigen is not known. The sample comes from a study of beta chain features in type 1 diabetes. In the study overall: The study found patients and healthy donors alike in age, gender and cell yields. Examination of sorted cells across all samples involved over 95 million cells. General study results and limits: Patients and controls would be equally affected if PCR favored shorter templates. Moderate but significant shortening of TCRB CDR3s was recorded in all four CD4+ subsets from Type 1 diabetes patients.

The whole isolated RNA underwent reverse transcription, so sequencing captured expressed TCRB transcripts. Assay: immunoSEQ multiplex PCR; the TCRdb copy retains only in-frame clones and omits some. The top ten hold over 0.015% of the sample, which has about 270,000 clones, 14% seen once. The V gene's germline CDR1 is MDHEN and CDR2 SYDVKM. The CDR3 covers 16 residues. Trimming took 5 bases from V and 0 from J, leaving 17 bases between them. Sequencing was done on a sample of naive CD4+ T cells from blood. The chain recombines TRBV28 with TRBJ2-7; possible D gene TRBD2, 5 bases. The TCR sequence derives from a man aged 25 to 40 with type 1 diabetes. The CDR3 is CASSGPWESHSYEQYF. CDR3 coding DNA: TGTGCCAGCAGTGGACCGTGGGAGAGTCACTCCTACGAGCAGTACTTC. The entire variable domain, with the rest obtained from reference TRBV28 and TRBJ2-7, is as follows: DVKVTQSSRYLVKRTGEKVFLECVQDMDHENMFWYRQDPGLGLRLIYFSYDVKMKEKGDIPEGYSVSREKKERFSLILESASTNQTSMYLCASSGPWESHSYEQYFGPGTRLTVT.